This T cell receptor (beta chain) comes out of a study of T cell responses to AZD1222 COVID-19 vaccine. Study-wide points: Researchers report vaccine-associated CD4 TCRs spanning spike, with dominance at 160-218 and 743-854.

Here immunoSEQ multiplex PCR was the method, and the copy in TCRdb shows in-frame clones only, minus some. Among more than 95,000 clones, roughly 86% were seen once, and the ten largest hold about 3.1%. This clone came up once. The antigen is undetermined. Germline assignment: CDR1 MDHEN and CDR2 SYDVKM. This CDR3 has 15 amino acids. V lost 5 bases, J lost 5 bases, and 8 bases stayed unmatched. The chain has TRBV28 and TRBJ1-4, with 7 bases identical to TRBD1. The material was peripheral blood, obtained 28 days after the second dose of the MenACWY control vaccine. The receptor was isolated from an adult who received the MenACWY meningococcal vaccine as a control. The DNA of the CDR3 is TGTGCCAGCAGTCCAGGGGGGACAAGGAATGAAAAACTGTTTTTT. Encoded protein: CASSPGGTRNEKLFF.